In its sample, the clone carrying this TCR beta chain was seen a few times. Its antigen is currently unknown. Profiling relied on immunoSEQ multiplex PCR, and the TCRdb table lists in-frame clones only, not all of them. The sample consists of 150,000 to 200,000 clones, about 88% of them appearing once. The CDR3 is 11 residues long. CDR1 SGHTA and CDR2 FQGNSA come from the germline V gene. V was pared by 2 bases and J by 2 bases, with 1 base between. The data were taken from a study of lymphopenia after photon versus proton radiotherapy. The study's findings and limits: Post-nadir diversity loss with photons came from oligoclonal expansion, particularly CD8+ Temra cells. A bigger post-nadir fall in TCR diversity correlated inversely with survival time in deceased patients.

The rearrangement uses TRBV7-2 and TRBJ2-7; D gene ambiguous. Specimen: peripheral blood, collected from a patient treated with photon-based radiotherapy. The source is a man between 45 and 60 years old with gastric cancer. The CDR3 region is CASSLTYEQYF. The CDR3 DNA is TGTGCCAGCAGCTTAACCTACGAGCAGTACTTC.